A single sample is the source of the 27 T cell receptor beta chains below, sequenced in a study of blood T cell repertoires in COVID-19. Sequencing used immunoSEQ multiplex PCR; TCRdb keeps in-frame clones, though not all of them. Here the sample spans roughly 260,000 clones, more than 85% being singletons. Sequencing used peripheral blood. Source of these receptors: a person aged 18-30 years with COVID-19, enrolled during active disease.

The chain uses TRBV6-2 or TRBV6-3 and TRBJ1-2, with D hard to call. The CDR3 is 14 amino acids. V lost 0 bases and J 6 bases, leaving 11 bases between the germline ends. Germline CDR1 is MNHEY and CDR2 is SVGEGT. The CDR3 coding sequence is TGTGCCAGCAGTTACTCGTCTGGGCCCAATGGCTACACCTTC. Protein product: CASSYSSGPNGYTF.

V gene TRBV7-9 combines with J gene TRBJ2-1, with 11 bases fitting TRBD2. The CDR3 has 16 amino acids. Germline assignment: CDR1 SEHNR and CDR2 FQNEAQ (reference sequence). J lost 7 bases, V lost 6 bases, and 11 bases had no gene match. The CDR3 sequence: CASSRYSGRAANEQFF. CDR3 bases: TGTGCCAGCAGTCGATATAGCGGGAGGGCCGCGAATGAGCAGTTCTTC.

The chain employs TRBV11-3 and TRBJ2-1; 9 bases line up with TRBD2. This CDR3 contains 17 residues. Germline loops: CDR1 SGHNT, CDR2 YENEEA. The trim removed 0 bases at V and 3 bases at J, leaving 6 bases unmatched. The CDR3 protein is CASSLDFSLAGYNEQFF. The CDR3, as DNA: TGTGCCAGCAGCTTAGATTTTTCACTAGCGGGCTACAATGAGCAGTTCTTC.

J is TRBJ2-2 and V is TRBV27, with 12 nucleotides matching TRBD2. Per the germline V gene, CDR1 is MNHEY and CDR2 is SMNVEV (reference sequence). This CDR3 spans 16 amino acids. Trimming took 5 bases from V and 7 from J; bases not matched to a gene: 8. CDR3 nucleotide sequence: TGTGCCAGCAGTACCTCTAGCGGGAGGGCCTTCGGGGAGCTGTTTTTT. Translating it yields CASSTSSGRAFGELFF.

The chain links TRBV4-1 to TRBJ2-4, with a tentative D call TRBD1 (6 bases). V shed 4 bases and J shed 4 bases, with 14 bases lying between them. The CDR3 extends over 15 amino acids. Germline loops: CDR1 MGHRA, CDR2 YSYEKL. The CDR3 spells CASSPPRTEKNIQYF. CDR3 sequence (DNA): TGCGCCAGCAGCCCGCCGAGGACAGAAAAAAACATTCAGTACTTC.

The chain combines TRBV7-3 with TRBJ2-5; 8 nucleotides align to TRBD2. V shed 5 bases, J shed 4 bases, and the junction held 9 bases outside the gene matches. The CDR3 sequence is 15 residues long. CDR1 is SGHTA, CDR2 FQGTGA, per germline. For the CDR3, the DNA is TGTGCCAGCAGCCAAGGCGGGGGGCTAGCAGAGACCCAGTACTTC. Protein product: CASSQGGGLAETQYF.

This clone was recorded a few times. V usage is TRBV6-5 and J usage is TRBJ2-7; 10 bases agree with TRBD1. CDR1 is MNHEY and CDR2 is SVGAGI in the germline V gene. CDR3 length equals 14 residues. With 4 bases clipped from V and 3 bases from J, the junction kept 3 bases outside the gene matches. The CDR3 here is CASSWTGGFYEQYF. The CDR3 nucleotides read TGTGCCAGCAGTTGGACAGGGGGGTTCTACGAGCAGTACTTC.

The J gene is TRBJ2-6, the V gene TRBV5-1; no clear D. This CDR3 comprises 12 residues. The V gene lost 7 bases and the J gene lost 4 bases, with 6 bases spanning the gap. Germline values: CDR1 SGHRS, CDR2 YFSETQ. This CDR3 reads CASGPGANVLTF. In DNA, the CDR3 is TGCGCCAGCGGCCCCGGGGCCAACGTCCTGACTTTC.

The gene calls are TRBV14 and TRBJ2-7; TRBD1 aligns across 9 bases. Germline trimming cut 5 bases from V and 3 bases from J; bases unmatched to any gene: 8. CDR3 size: 15 residues. Germline lookup yields CDR1 SGHDN and CDR2 FVKESK. CDR3 in DNA: TGTGCCAGCAGCGATGGGACAGGGCGTTTCTACGAGCAGTACTTC. It translates to CASSDGTGRFYEQYF.

The rearrangement uses TRBV6-6 and TRBJ1-2; tentative D call: TRBD1 (5 bases). The CDR3 consists of 13 residues. The germline CDR1 and CDR2 sequences are MNHNY and SVGAGI (reference sequence). The CDR3 DNA reads TGTGCGGCGCGCGGGGCGAGGGCCTATGGCTACACCTTC. Translating it yields CAARGARAYGYTF.

The V gene is TRBV15, the J gene TRBJ2-7, with 8 bases identical to TRBD1. This CDR3 region has 14 residues. The germline V gene has CDR1 LNHNV and CDR2 YYDKDF (reference sequence). V shed 8 bases and J 7 bases; nucleotides not matched to a gene: 13. Written as DNA, the CDR3 is TGTGCCACCCGACAGGGGCGAATGTCTGGGGAGCAGTACTTC. It yields the protein CATRQGRMSGEQYF.

V and J are TRBV7-6 and TRBJ2-1; 10 nucleotides align to TRBD2. CDR3 length equals 15 residues. Unmatched junction bases numbered 7, after V lost 3 bases and J lost 8 bases. The germline V gene has CDR1 SGHVS and CDR2 FNYEAQ. DNA of the CDR3: TGTGCCAGCAGCTTCGTAGCGGGAGGCCTCGATGAGCAGTTCTTC. It yields the protein CASSFVAGGLDEQFF.

The chain combines TRBV4-1 with TRBJ2-5; D unresolved. The CDR3 loop spans 13 amino acids. Germline V gives CDR1 MGHRA, CDR2 YSYEKL. Trimming shortened V by 0 bases and J by 5 bases, and 7 bases separated the two germline ends. As DNA, the CDR3 is TGCGCCAGCAGCCAAGATCAGGCGGAGACCCAGTACTTC. Residues: CASSQDQAETQYF.

This chain joins TRBV27 and TRBJ2-2; 10 bases align to TRBD2. The germline V gene encodes CDR1 MNHEY and CDR2 SMNVEV (reference sequence). The CDR3 extends over 19 amino acids. V was clipped by 7 bases and J by 4 bases; unmatched bases: 18. The CDR3 loop reads CASKQPLGKREGVTGELFF. As DNA, the CDR3 is TGTGCCAGCAAACAGCCCTTGGGAAAGCGGGAGGGGGTCACCGGGGAGCTGTTTTTT.

This chain uses TRBV6-5 with TRBJ2-7, with 7 positions matching TRBD2. This CDR3 has 14 amino acids. The J segment lost 3 bases and the V segment lost 0 bases, leaving 2 bases of the junction unmatched. The germline gives CDR1 MNHEY, CDR2 SVGAGI. This CDR3 reads CASSYSAGDYEQYF. The CDR3 nucleotides read TGTGCCAGCAGTTACTCGGCGGGAGACTACGAGCAGTACTTC.

In its sample, this clone was seen a few times. V usage is TRBV19 and J usage is TRBJ1-6, with 9 bases lining up with TRBD1. The germline gives CDR1 LNHDA, CDR2 SQIVND (reference sequence). Germline trimming cut 5 bases from V and 6 bases from J; bases unmatched to any gene: 8. The CDR3 has 16 residues. This CDR3 is CASSLGQGILNSPLHF. CDR3 in DNA: TGTGCCAGTAGTCTCGGACAGGGGATTCTTAATTCACCCCTCCACTTT.

This rearrangement joins TRBV6-2 or TRBV6-3 to TRBJ2-7, with 15 bases matching TRBD2. The CDR3 runs to 15 residues. The ends lost 5 bases at V and 4 bases at J; junction bases unmatched: 3. Germline V gene lookup returns CDR1 MNHEY and CDR2 SVGEGT. As DNA, the CDR3 is TGTGCCAGCAGTGATGGACTAGCGGGAGGGTACGAGCAGTACTTC. Translated: CASSDGLAGGYEQYF.

V usage is TRBV27 and J usage is TRBJ2-7; 11 positions match TRBD2. This CDR3 is built from 15 residues. V trimming: 3 bases; J trimming: 2 bases; junction bases outside the gene matches: 3. Germline CDR1 MNHEY, CDR2 SMNVEV (reference sequence). CDR3 coding DNA: TGTGCCAGCAGTTTGTCGGGACTAGCGGCCTACGAGCAGTACTTC. Its protein product is CASSLSGLAAYEQYF.

The V gene is TRBV21-1, the J gene TRBJ2-3; the table assigns TRBD2, which was not confirmed against the DNA. TRBV21-1 is reported as a pseudogene. CDR3 length equals 17 residues. This CDR3 is CASSKRKTSESTDTQYF. The CDR3 bases are TGTGCCAGCAGCAAAAGGAAAACTAGCGAATCCACAGATACGCAGTATTTT.

The CDR3 bases are TGTGCCAGCAGCCCCGTGGGGCGGCTCGCTTTTGCCACCGGGGAGCTGTTTTTT. Encoded protein: CASSPVGRLAFATGELFF. The J gene is TRBJ2-2, the V gene TRBV18; maybe TRBD1 (5 bases). The ends were cut back, 8 bases at V and 4 bases at J, with 26 bases in the middle. There are 18 residues in the CDR3. The germline CDR1 and CDR2 sequences are KGHSH and LQKENI.

The chain couples TRBV5-1 to TRBJ2-2; TRBD1 matches at 9 bases. The CDR3 has 18 residues. V lost 0 bases, J lost 9 bases, and 15 bases stayed unmatched. The germline gives CDR1 SGHRS, CDR2 YFSETQ. The CDR3 region is CASSLERDRVHDLRELFF. The CDR3 DNA is TGCGCCAGCAGCTTGGAGCGGGACAGGGTTCATGATTTACGGGAGCTGTTTTTT.

This chain connects TRBV21-1 to TRBJ2-5; no DNA check was done on the table's D call, TRBD1. TRBV21-1 is a pseudogene segment. This CDR3 has 15 residues. CDR3 in amino acids: CASSDLTGPRETQYF. The DNA for the CDR3 is TGTGCCAGCAGCGACTTGACAGGGCCGCGAGAGACCCAGTACTTC.

The chain joins TRBV5-1 to TRBJ2-5; 7 bases map to TRBD1. Looked up from germline, CDR1 is SGHRS and CDR2 is YFSETQ. This CDR3 is built from 15 residues. V was clipped by 1 base and J by 2 bases; unmatched bases: 5. CDR3 protein: CASSLTGASQETQYF. The DNA of the CDR3 is TGCGCCAGCAGCTTGACAGGGGCCTCACAAGAGACCCAGTACTTC. The whole variable domain, remainder taken from reference TRBV5-1 and TRBJ2-5, is KAGVTQTPRYLIKTRGQQVTLSCSPISGHRSVSWYQQTPGQGLQFLFEYFSETQRNKGNFPGRFSGRQFSNSRSEMNVSTLELGDSALYLCASSLTGASQETQYFGPGTRLLVL.

V is TRBV10-1 and J is TRBJ2-6, with D possibly TRBD1 on 6 matching bases. V dropped 2 bases and J dropped 0 bases, with 11 bases sitting between them. CDR3 length equals 17 residues. Germline values: CDR1 WNHNN, CDR2 SYGVQD (reference sequence). In DNA form, the CDR3 reads TGCGCCAGCAGTGAGGGACAGCGGACCTCTGGGGCCAACGTCCTGACTTTC. Translated: CASSEGQRTSGANVLTF.

This clone was seen a single time. This sequence joins TRBV27 and TRBJ1-1; D perhaps matches TRBD1 (5 bases). This CDR3 is built from 14 residues. V gave up 2 bases and J gave up 7 bases, with 14 bases separating them. Germline lookup yields CDR1 MNHEY and CDR2 SMNVEV (reference sequence). The CDR3 bases are TGTGCCAGCAGTTTAGGGGGGAAGAGGGGTGAAGCTTTCTTT. Protein: CASSLGGKRGEAFF.

The chain couples TRBV19 to TRBJ2-1; TRBD1 is a possible D gene (5 bases). The germline V and J ends were trimmed by 3 bases and 2 bases, with 5 bases remaining between them. The CDR3 runs to 13 residues. Per the germline V gene, CDR1 is LNHDA and CDR2 is SQIVND (reference sequence). The CDR3 region is CASSMGPYNEQFF. As DNA, the CDR3 is TGTGCCAGTAGTATGGGGCCCTACAATGAGCAGTTCTTC.

CDR3 in amino acids: CASRKGQQTYEQYF. The CDR3, as DNA: TGTGCCAGCAGGAAGGGACAGCAAACCTACGAGCAGTACTTC. The V gene is TRBV2, the J gene TRBJ2-7; 7 bases are a match to TRBD1. The V gene's germline CDR1 is SNHLY and CDR2 FYNNEI. With 6 bases clipped from V and 2 bases from J, the junction kept 7 bases outside the gene matches. The CDR3 totals 14 residues.